The clone carrying this T cell receptor beta chain was counted ten times or more. These data belong to a study of T cells in Graves' hyperthyroidism and ophthalmopathy. Uncontrolled infection, other autoimmune disease, pregnancy and lactation each barred patients from inclusion. The investigators amplified TCR beta CDR3 regions from RNA transcripts. The TCR CDR3 first-round RT-PCR relied on the HTBI primer set. One entry per CDR3 protein, called by TCRdb with MiXCR from the multiplex PCR reads. The sample lists about 840,000 distinct CDR3 sequences, 35% to 45% occurring once. With 7 bases removed from V and 10 bases from J, the gap between germline ends came to 19 bases. The CDR3 is made up of 13 amino acids. Germline CDR1 ENHRY, CDR2 SYGVKD.

Sample: blood. This sequence was found in a young man with Graves' hyperthyroidism. This chain connects TRBV10-3 to TRBJ2-5, with a weak D call TRBD2 (6 bases). CDR3 DNA sequence: TGTGCCATCAAAGGGGACTCTAAGGCGGTCCAGTACTTC. It encodes CAIKGDSKAVQYF.